The rows below give T cell receptor beta chains drawn from one sample of a study of shared clonotypes between healthy human individuals. TCRdb's table, derived via immunoSEQ multiplex PCR, lists solely in-frame clones and lacks some. The sample has some 2,500,000 clones; 85% to 95% are singletons. Sequenced input: naive CD4+ T cells from PBMCs. These receptor sequences come from a man in his late teens or twenties in good health. Some clones in this sample may be carry-over from other donors' samples. Each CDR3 is given with its conserved first and last residue. The D gene is left open where the match is weak. Expanded clones get a size class; other rows say once, few or many, or leave the size out.

clone_size d_call j_call v_call cdr3_nt cdr3_aa
- - TRBJ2-2 TRBV19 TGTGCCAGTAGTCCTCGGATCGGCGGGGAGCTGTTTTTT CASSPRIGGELFF
- - TRBJ1-4 TRBV30 TGTGCCTGGGGGGGTGGTTATGAAAAACTGTTTTTT CAWGGGYEKLFF
- TRBD2 TRBJ2-1 TRBV7-3 TGTGCCAGCAGCTTAATGACTAGCGATGAGCAGTTCTTC CASSLMTSDEQFF
- - TRBJ2-2 TRBV5-1 TGCGCCAGCAAGGACACCGGGGAGCTGTTTTTT CASKDTGELFF
once - TRBJ2-5 TRBV5-6 TGTGCCAGCAGCGCCCTTTTGGGCAGTGGAGAGACCCAGTACTTC CASSALLGSGETQYF
- - TRBJ2-1 TRBV9 TGTGCCAGCAGCGTCCGACTGGGTCCCTACAATGAGCAGTTCTTC CASSVRLGPYNEQFF
- - TRBJ1-4 TRBV5-1 TGCGCCAGCAGGCTGGATGAAAAACTGTTTTTT CASRLDEKLFF
- TRBD2 TRBJ2-2 TRBV18 TGTGCCAGCTCAAACCAGCGGGAGGGCACCGGGGAGCTGTTTTTT CASSNQREGTGELFF
once - TRBJ1-2 TRBV27 TGTGCCAGCAGTTTATCTTCAGGGTCCTATGGCTACACCTTC CASSLSSGSYGYTF
- TRBD2 TRBJ2-1 TRBV15 TGTGCCACCAGCAGAGATTCAGCGGGAGGCCCGATTTTCTCCTACAATGAGCAGTTCTTC CATSRDSAGGPIFSYNEQFF
- TRBD1 TRBJ2-7 TRBV19 TGTGCCAGTAGTACCGGGGACAGCCGCGTATTGGAGCAGTACTTC CASSTGDSRVLEQYF
- - TRBJ2-7 TRBV7-2 TGTGCCAGCAGCTTAGGAGTCTCGGGCCCCTCCTACGAGCAGTACTTC CASSLGVSGPSYEQYF
- TRBD2 TRBJ2-2 TRBV13 TGTGCCAGCAGCTTGAGCGGGAGTTCCCCCGGGGAGCTGTTTTTT CASSLSGSSPGELFF
- - TRBJ2-7 TRBV5-1 TGCGCCAGCAGCCCCCGTCCAATGGGGTCCCACGAGCAGTACTTC CASSPRPMGSHEQYF
- - TRBJ2-2 TRBV19 TGTGCCAGTAGTATAGAGTCGGGGGTCCCCGGGGAGCTGTTTTTT CASSIESGVPGELFF
- - TRBJ1-4 TRBV2 TGTGCCAGCAGTGAGGCCAGGGGTGGGGAAAAACTGTTTTTT CASSEARGGEKLFF
- - TRBJ1-2 TRBV11-2 TGTGCCAGCAGCTTAGGGGGGCGGTATTCCTACACCTTC CASSLGGRYSYTF
- TRBD1 TRBJ1-2 TRBV18 TGTGCCAGCTCACCAAACCCGGGGACAGGATTTCTGGGAGGCTACACCTTC CASSPNPGTGFLGGYTF
- TRBD2 TRBJ2-7 TRBV5-1 TGCGCCAGCAGCACGGCAGCGGGGGTATCCTACGAGCAGTACTTC CASSTAAGVSYEQYF
- - TRBJ2-5 TRBV9 TGTGCCAGCAGCGTAGGGGGGGCCGGCCAAGAGACCCAGTACTTC CASSVGGAGQETQYF
- - TRBJ1-1 TRBV30 TGTGCCTGGAGTGCCCAGGGCAACACTGAAGCTTTCTTT CAWSAQGNTEAFF
- TRBD2 TRBJ2-7 TRBV7-9 TGTGCCAGCAGCTCTAGTAGCGGGAGGATAGAGTACGAGCAGTACTTC CASSSSSGRIEYEQYF
- - TRBJ1-4 TRBV2 TGTGCCAGCACCTCTTCAGGTCGCGTAGAAAAACTGTTTTTT CASTSSGRVEKLFF
- TRBD1 TRBJ2-2 TRBV7-3 TGTGCCAGCAGCCCGGGACAGATCTCGAACACCGGGGAGCTGTTTTTT CASSPGQISNTGELFF
- - TRBJ2-2 TRBV9 TGTGCCAGCAGCCCTCGCCCTCCTGACACCGGGGAGCTGTTTTTT CASSPRPPDTGELFF
- - TRBJ1-4 TRBV5-1 TGCGCCAGCAGCCTCCACTCTGCAACTAATGAAAAACTGTTTTTT CASSLHSATNEKLFF
few - TRBJ1-2 TRBV5-6 TGTGCCAGCAGCCCGGCGGGGCAGGGACGGAGCTACACCTTC CASSPAGQGRSYTF
- - TRBJ1-1 TRBV5-1 TGCGCCAGCAGCCCCATTGCAGGGGAGACTGAAGCTTTCTTT CASSPIAGETEAFF
- - TRBJ2-1 TRBV27 TGTGCCAGCGCTGACCGGGACGGACTCTACAATGAGCAGTTCTTC CASADRDGLYNEQFF
- - TRBJ1-5 TRBV18 TGTGCCAGCTCATCGGTCGCGGGGGGCAATCAGCCCCAGCATTTT CASSSVAGGNQPQHF
- TRBD1 TRBJ2-7 TRBV6-1 TGTGCCAGCATCGGACAGGGGGCCTACGAGCAGTACTTC CASIGQGAYEQYF
once - TRBJ1-3 TRBV30 TGTGCCTGGAGTGGGGTCCTCTACTCTGGAAACACCATATATTTT CAWSGVLYSGNTIYF
once - TRBJ2-5 TRBV19 TGTGCCAGTAGTTTGTTGGGGACCCAAGAGACCCAGTACTTC CASSLLGTQETQYF
- - TRBJ1-3 TRBV10-3 TGTGCCATCAGTGAAGACAGAAGCTCTGGAAACACCATATATTTT CAISEDRSSGNTIYF
- - TRBJ2-2 TRBV6-5 TGTGCCAGCCAGGGCGGACTCACCGGGGAGCTGTTTTTT CASQGGLTGELFF
- - TRBJ2-3 TRBV6-1 TGTGCCAGCAGCCAGGGGCGAGATACGCAGTATTTT CASSQGRDTQYF
- - TRBJ1-1 TRBV11-2 TGTGCCAGCAGCTTAGGTACAGGGAGCACTGAAGCTTTCTTT CASSLGTGSTEAFF
- - TRBJ2-3 TRBV18 TGTGCCAGCTCACCACCGAGGGGCACAGATACGCAGTATTTT CASSPPRGTDTQYF
- - TRBJ1-4 TRBV5-4 TGTGCCAGCAGCTTGGAGGGGCGGCGGGGAAAACTGTTTTTT CASSLEGRRGKLFF
once TRBD2 TRBJ2-5 TRBV5-1 TGCGCCAGCAGCCCTGGACTAGCGGGAGGGGCCCAAGAGACCCAGTACTTC CASSPGLAGGAQETQYF
- TRBD1 TRBJ2-7 TRBV2 TGTGCCGGCCTAAGGGACAGGGGTGGCGAGCAGTACTTC CAGLRDRGGEQYF
- - TRBJ1-2 TRBV5-6 TGTGCCAGCAGCCCGGGCTGGGGTGGCTACACCTTC CASSPGWGGYTF
- TRBD2 TRBJ2-7 TRBV28 TGTGCCAGCACTCCGGGACTAGCGAGATACGAGCAGTACTTC CASTPGLARYEQYF
- TRBD1 TRBJ2-5 TRBV19 TGTGCCAGTAGTACTCGGGACAGGGGGCCCACTGTTCAAGAGACCCAGTACTTC CASSTRDRGPTVQETQYF
- - TRBJ1-6 TRBV4-1 TGCGCCAGCAGCCAAGTAGGACGGGGTTGGCGTAATTCACCCCTCCACTTT CASSQVGRGWRNSPLHF
- TRBD2 TRBJ2-2 TRBV9 TGTGCCAGCAGCGTAGGGGCCGGGAGGGCCATGGGGACCGGGGAGCTGTTTTTT CASSVGAGRAMGTGELFF
- - TRBJ2-5 TRBV18 TGTGCCAGCTCAATCGGGGAGACCCAGTACTTC CASSIGETQYF
- TRBD1 TRBJ2-7 TRBV5-6 TGTGCCAGCAGCGCCGGGCCGGGACAGGGTTACGAGCAGTACTTC CASSAGPGQGYEQYF
- - TRBJ2-6 TRBV6-1 TGTGCCAGCAGTGGGGCAGGGTCTGGGGCCAACGTCCTGACTTTC CASSGAGSGANVLTF
- - TRBJ1-2 TRBV7-6 TGTGCCAGCAGCTTAGGAACGGAGTTAGAGGGCTACACCTTC CASSLGTELEGYTF